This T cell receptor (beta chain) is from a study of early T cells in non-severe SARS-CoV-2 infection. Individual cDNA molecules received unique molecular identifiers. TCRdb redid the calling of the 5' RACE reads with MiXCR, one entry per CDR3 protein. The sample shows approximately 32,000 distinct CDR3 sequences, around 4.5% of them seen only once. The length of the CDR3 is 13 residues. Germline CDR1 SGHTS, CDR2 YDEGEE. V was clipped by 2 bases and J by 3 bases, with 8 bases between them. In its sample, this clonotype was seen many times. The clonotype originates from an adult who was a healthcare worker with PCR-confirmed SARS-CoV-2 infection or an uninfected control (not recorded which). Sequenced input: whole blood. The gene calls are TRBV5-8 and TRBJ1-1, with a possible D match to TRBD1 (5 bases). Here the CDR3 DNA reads TGTGCCAGCAGCTTACGAGGGGACACTGAAGCTTTCTTT. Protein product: CASSLRGDTEAFF.